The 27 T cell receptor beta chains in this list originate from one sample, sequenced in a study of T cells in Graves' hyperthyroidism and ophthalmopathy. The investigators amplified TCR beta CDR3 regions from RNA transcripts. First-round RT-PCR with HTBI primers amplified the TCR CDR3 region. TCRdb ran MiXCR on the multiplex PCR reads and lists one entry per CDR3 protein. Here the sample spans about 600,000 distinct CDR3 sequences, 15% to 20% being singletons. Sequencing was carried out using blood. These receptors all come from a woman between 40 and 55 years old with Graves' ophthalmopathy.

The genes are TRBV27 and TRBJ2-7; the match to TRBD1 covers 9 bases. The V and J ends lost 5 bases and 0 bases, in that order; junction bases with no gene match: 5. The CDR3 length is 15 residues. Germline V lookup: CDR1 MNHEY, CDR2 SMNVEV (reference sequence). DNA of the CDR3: TGTGCCAGCAGTCCCCGGACAGGGGACTCCTACGAGCAGTACTTC. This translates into CASSPRTGDSYEQYF.

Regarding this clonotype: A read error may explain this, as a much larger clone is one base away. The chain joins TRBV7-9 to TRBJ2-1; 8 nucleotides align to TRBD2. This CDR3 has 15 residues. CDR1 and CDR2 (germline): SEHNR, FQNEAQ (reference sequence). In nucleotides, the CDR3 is TGTGCCAGCACCACCGGGACTAGTCGGGTCAATAAGCAGTTCTTC. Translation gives CASTTGTSRVNKQFF.

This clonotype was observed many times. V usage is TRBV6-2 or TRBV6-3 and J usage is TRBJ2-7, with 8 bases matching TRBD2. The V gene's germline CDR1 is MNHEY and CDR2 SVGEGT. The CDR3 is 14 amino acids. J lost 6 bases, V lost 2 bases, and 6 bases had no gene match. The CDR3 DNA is TGTGCCAGCAGTTACCGGCGGGAGGCCAGCGAGCAGTACTTC. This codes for CASSYRREASEQYF.

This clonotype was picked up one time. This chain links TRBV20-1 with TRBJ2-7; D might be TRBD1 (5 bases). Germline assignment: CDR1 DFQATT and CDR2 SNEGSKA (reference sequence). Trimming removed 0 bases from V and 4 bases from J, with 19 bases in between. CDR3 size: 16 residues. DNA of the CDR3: TGCAGTGCTAGAGATCCTCCCAGGGCAATAACTTACGAGCAGTACTTC. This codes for CSARDPPRAITYEQYF.

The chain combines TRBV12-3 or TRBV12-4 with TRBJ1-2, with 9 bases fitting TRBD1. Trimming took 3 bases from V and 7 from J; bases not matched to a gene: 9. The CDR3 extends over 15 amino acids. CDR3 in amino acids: CASSLRGTGSVGYTF. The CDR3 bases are TGTGCCAGCAGTTTGAGGGGGACAGGGTCGGTTGGCTACACCTTC.

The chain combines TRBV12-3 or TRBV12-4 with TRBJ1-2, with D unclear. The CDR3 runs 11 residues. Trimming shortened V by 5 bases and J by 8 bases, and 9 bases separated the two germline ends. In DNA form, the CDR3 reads TGTGCCAGCAGTACGCCGCGGGGCTACACCTTC. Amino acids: CASSTPRGYTF.

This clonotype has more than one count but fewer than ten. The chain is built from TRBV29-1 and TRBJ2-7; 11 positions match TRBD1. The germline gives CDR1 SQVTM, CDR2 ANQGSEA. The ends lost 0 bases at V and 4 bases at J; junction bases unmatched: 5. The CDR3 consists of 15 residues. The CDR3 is CSVEDGTGGAYEQYF. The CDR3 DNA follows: TGCAGCGTTGAAGATGGGACAGGGGGTGCATACGAGCAGTACTTC.

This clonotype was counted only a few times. In nucleotides, the CDR3 is TGTGCCAGCAGCCCCCGCGGTGCCGGGTGGGGACCCACTGAAGCTTTCTTT. It yields the protein CASSPRGAGWGPTEAFF. This chain joins TRBV9 and TRBJ1-1; D is perhaps TRBD1 (5 bases). There are 17 residues in the CDR3. V dropped 4 bases and J dropped 4 bases, with 23 bases sitting between them. Germline lookup yields CDR1 SGDLS and CDR2 YYNGEE.

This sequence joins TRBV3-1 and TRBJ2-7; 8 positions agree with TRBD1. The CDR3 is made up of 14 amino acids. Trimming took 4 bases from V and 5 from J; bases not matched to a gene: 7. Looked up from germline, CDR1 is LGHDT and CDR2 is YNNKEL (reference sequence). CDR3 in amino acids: CASSLDRAANEQYF. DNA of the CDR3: TGTGCCAGCAGCCTGGACAGGGCCGCCAACGAGCAGTACTTC.

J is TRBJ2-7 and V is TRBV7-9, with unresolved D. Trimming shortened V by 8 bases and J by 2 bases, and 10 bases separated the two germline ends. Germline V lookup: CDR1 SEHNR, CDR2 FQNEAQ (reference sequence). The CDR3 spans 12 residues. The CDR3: CASEGTTYEQYF. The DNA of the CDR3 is TGTGCCAGCGAAGGAACCACCTACGAGCAGTACTTC.

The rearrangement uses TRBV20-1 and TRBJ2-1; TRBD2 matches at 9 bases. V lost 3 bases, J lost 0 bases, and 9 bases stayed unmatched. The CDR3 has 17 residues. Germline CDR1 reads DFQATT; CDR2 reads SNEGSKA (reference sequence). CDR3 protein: CSARTSGDKSSYNEQFF. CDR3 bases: TGCAGTGCTAGGACTAGCGGAGATAAAAGCTCCTACAATGAGCAGTTCTTC.

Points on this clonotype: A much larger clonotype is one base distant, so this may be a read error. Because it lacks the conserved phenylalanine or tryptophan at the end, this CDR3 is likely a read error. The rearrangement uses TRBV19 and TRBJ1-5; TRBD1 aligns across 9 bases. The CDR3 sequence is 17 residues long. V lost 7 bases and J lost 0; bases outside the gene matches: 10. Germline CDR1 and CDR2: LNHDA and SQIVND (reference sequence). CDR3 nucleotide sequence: TGTGCCAGTACCCTACTGGACAGGGGTCATAGCAATCAGCCCCAGCATCTT. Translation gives CASTLLDRGHSNQPQHL.

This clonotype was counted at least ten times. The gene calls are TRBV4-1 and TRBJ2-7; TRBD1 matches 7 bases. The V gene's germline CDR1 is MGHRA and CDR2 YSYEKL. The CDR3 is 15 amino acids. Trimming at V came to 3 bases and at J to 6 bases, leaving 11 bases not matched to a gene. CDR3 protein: CASSHDTGAGREQYF. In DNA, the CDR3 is TGCGCCAGCAGCCACGACACAGGGGCCGGGCGCGAGCAGTACTTC.

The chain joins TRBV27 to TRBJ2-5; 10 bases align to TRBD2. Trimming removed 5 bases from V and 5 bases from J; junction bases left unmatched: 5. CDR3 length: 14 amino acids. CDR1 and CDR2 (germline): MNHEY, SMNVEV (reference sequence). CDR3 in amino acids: CASSPLAGKETQYF. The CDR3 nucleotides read TGTGCCAGCAGTCCACTAGCGGGAAAGGAGACCCAGTACTTC.

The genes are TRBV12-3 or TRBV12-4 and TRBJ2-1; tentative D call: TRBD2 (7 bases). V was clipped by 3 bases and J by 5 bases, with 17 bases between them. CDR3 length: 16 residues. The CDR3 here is CASSFESGGADNEQFF. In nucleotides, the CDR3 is TGTGCCAGCAGTTTTGAAAGTGGGGGGGCGGACAATGAGCAGTTCTTC.

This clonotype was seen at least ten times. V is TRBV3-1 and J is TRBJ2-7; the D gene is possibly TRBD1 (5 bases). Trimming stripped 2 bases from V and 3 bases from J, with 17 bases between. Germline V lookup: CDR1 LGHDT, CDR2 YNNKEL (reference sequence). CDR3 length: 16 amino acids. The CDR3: CASSQFPRTQNYEQYF. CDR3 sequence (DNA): TGTGCCAGCAGCCAATTTCCTCGGACACAAAACTACGAGCAGTACTTC.

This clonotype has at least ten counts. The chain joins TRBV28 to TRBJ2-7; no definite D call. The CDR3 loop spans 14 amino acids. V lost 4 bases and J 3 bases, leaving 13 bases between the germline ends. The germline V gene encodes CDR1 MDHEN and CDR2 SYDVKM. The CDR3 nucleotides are TGTGCCAGCAGTTCGGGTGGGGTCAGCTACGAGCAGTACTTC. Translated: CASSSGGVSYEQYF.

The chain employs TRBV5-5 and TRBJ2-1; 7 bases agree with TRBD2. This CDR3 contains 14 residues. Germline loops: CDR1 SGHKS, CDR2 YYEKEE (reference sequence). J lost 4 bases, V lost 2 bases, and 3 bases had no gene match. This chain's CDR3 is CASSFLAAYNEQFF. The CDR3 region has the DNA TGTGCCAGCAGCTTTCTAGCGGCTTACAATGAGCAGTTCTTC.

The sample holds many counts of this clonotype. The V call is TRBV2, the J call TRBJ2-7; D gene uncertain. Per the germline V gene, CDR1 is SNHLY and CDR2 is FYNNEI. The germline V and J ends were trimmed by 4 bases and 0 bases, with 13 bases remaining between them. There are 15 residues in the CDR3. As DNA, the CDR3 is TGTGCCAGCAGTGGTGGGCTTTTGAGCTCCTACGAGCAGTACTTC. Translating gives CASSGGLLSSYEQYF.

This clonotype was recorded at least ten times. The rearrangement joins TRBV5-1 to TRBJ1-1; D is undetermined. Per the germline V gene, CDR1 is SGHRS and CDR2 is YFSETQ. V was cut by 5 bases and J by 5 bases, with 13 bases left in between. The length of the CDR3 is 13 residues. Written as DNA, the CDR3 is TGCGCCAGCAGGGTTAGGGTAAATACTGAAGCTTTCTTT. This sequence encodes CASRVRVNTEAFF.

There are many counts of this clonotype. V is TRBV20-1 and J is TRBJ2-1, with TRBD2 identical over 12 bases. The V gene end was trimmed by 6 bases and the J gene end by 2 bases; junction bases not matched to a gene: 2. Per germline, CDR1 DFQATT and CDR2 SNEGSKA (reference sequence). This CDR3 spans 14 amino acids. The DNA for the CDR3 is TGCAGTGCAGGGACTAGCGGGCCCTACAATGAGCAGTTCTTC. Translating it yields CSAGTSGPYNEQFF.

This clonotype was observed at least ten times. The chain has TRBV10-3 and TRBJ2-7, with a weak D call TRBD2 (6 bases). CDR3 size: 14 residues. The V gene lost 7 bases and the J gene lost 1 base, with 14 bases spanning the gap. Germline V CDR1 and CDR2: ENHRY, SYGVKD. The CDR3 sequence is CAITAGPLSYEQYF. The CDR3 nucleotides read TGTGCCATCACGGCGGGGCCCCTTTCCTACGAGCAGTACTTC.

This chain's CDR3 is CASSFLQGADTQYF. CDR3 sequence (DNA): TGTGCCAGCAGCTTCTTACAGGGGGCAGATACGCAGTATTTT. This chain links TRBV5-6 with TRBJ2-3; 8 bases are a match to TRBD1. V was pared by 2 bases and J by 4 bases, with 3 bases of the junction left unmatched. CDR1 and CDR2 (germline): SGHDT, YYEEEE. The CDR3 length is 14 residues. The complete variable domain, with remaining parts taken from reference TRBV5-6 and TRBJ2-3, reads DAGVTQSPTHLIKTRGQQVTLRCSPKSGHDTVSWYQQALGQGPQFIFQYYEEEERQRGNFPDRFSGHQFPNYSSELNVNALLLGDSALYLCASSFLQGADTQYFGPGTRLTVL.

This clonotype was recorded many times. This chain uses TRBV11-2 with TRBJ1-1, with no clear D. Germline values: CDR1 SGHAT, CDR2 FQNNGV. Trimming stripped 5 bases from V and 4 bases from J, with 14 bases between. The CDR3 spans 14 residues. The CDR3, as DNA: TGTGCCAGCAGCCGGGTCGATCTTGGCACTGAAGCTTTCTTT. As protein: CASSRVDLGTEAFF.

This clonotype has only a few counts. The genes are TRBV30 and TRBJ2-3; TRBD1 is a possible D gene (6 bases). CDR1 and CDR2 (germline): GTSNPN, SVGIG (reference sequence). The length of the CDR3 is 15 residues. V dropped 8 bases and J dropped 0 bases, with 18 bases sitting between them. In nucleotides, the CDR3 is TGTGCCGGTAGGACAGTTTTTACCAGCACAGATACGCAGTATTTT. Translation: CAGRTVFTSTDTQYF. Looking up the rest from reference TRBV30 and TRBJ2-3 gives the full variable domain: SQTIHQWPATLVQPVGSPLSLECTVEGTSNPNLYWYRQAAGRGLQLLFYSVGIGQISSEVPQNLSASRPQDRQFILSSKKLLLSDSGFYLCAGRTVFTSTDTQYFGPGTRLTVL.

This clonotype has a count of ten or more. The CDR3 here is CASSFEGEVGELFF. DNA for the CDR3: TGTGCCAGCAGCTTTGAAGGGGAGGTCGGGGAGCTGTTTTTT. The chain uses TRBV7-2 and TRBJ2-2; D may be TRBD2 (6 bases). Trimming left V 3 bases short and J 7 bases short, with 12 bases between. Germline V CDR1 and CDR2: SGHTA, FQGNSA. The CDR3 extends over 14 amino acids.

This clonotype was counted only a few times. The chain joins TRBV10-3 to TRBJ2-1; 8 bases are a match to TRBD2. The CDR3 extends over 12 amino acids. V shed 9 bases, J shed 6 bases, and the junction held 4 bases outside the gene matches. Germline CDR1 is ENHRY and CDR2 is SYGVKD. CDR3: CAISGSANEQFF. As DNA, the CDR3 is TGTGCCATAAGCGGGAGTGCCAATGAGCAGTTCTTC.